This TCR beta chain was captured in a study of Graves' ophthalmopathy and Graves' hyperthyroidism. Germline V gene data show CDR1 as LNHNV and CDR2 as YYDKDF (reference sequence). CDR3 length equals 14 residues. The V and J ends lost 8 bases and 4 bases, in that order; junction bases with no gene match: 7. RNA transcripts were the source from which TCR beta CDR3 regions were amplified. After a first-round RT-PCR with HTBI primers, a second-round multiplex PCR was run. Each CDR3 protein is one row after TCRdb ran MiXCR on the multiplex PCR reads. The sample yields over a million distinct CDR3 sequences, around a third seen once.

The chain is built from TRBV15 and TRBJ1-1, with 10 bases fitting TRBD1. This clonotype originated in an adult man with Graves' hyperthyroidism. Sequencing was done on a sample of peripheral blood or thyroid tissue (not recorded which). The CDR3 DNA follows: TGTGCCACCGACAGGGGGCCAAGGAGCACTGAAGCTTTCTTT. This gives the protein CATDRGPRSTEAFF.